One and the same sample provided the 30 T cell receptor beta chains below, sequenced in a study of T cell clones after liver transplantation (dated by TCRdb to the late 2010s). The library came from the immunoSEQ multiplex PCR assay. TCRdb provides this immuneACCESS table in a form limited to in-frame rearrangements. Some clones are lacking; in checked studies, under half of them reflect an unresolved V gene, and why the rest are absent is not known. This sample comprises over 90,000 clones, 84% of them detected only once. Together, the top ten hold about 2.6% of the sample. Sequencing was performed on CD4+ T cells from blood, taken around 4 years after liver transplant. Every receptor here comes from a human patient who received a liver transplant. After transplantation, some T cells may belong to the graft donor instead of the recipient.

The rearrangement links TRBV7-6 to TRBJ1-3; D is perhaps TRBD1 (6 bases). V was trimmed by 2 bases and J by 3 bases, leaving 14 bases between them. This CDR3 spans 16 amino acids. Per the germline V gene, CDR1 is SGHVS and CDR2 is FNYEAQ. The CDR3 spells CASSLISGAGGNTIYF. The CDR3 region has the DNA TGTGCCAGCAGCTTAATTTCAGGGGCGGGTGGAAACACCATATATTTT.

The chain links TRBV19 to TRBJ2-1; 9 bases agree with TRBD1. The germline V gene has CDR1 LNHDA and CDR2 SQIVND (reference sequence). The CDR3 length is 12 residues. V gave up 8 bases and J gave up 7 bases; unmatched junction bases: 3. The CDR3 DNA sequence: TGTGCCAGTGGGGACAGGGCGAATGAGCAGTTCTTC. Translated: CASGDRANEQFF.

This chain uses TRBV7-8 with TRBJ2-1, with D perhaps TRBD2 (6 bases). V was shortened by 10 bases and J by 6 bases, with 13 bases between the two germline ends. Germline lookup yields CDR1 SGHVS and CDR2 FQNEAQ. This CDR3 is built from 12 residues. The CDR3 coding sequence is TGTGCCATCGGGGGAAGGGTCAATGAGCAGTTCTTC. This sequence encodes CAIGGRVNEQFF.

The rearrangement joins TRBV5-1 to TRBJ2-1, with 9 positions matching TRBD1. In germline, CDR1 is SGHRS, CDR2 YFSETQ. Trimming cost V 0 bases and J 8 bases; bases outside gene matches: 6. CDR3 length equals 15 residues. CDR3 sequence: CASSLDSGQGYEQFF. In DNA form, the CDR3 reads TGCGCCAGCAGCTTGGACTCGGGACAGGGTTATGAGCAGTTCTTC.

V is TRBV9 and J is TRBJ1-6, with 10 bases lining up with TRBD1. The CDR3 totals 13 residues. The ends lost 4 bases at V and 9 bases at J; junction bases unmatched: 1. Germline CDR1 and CDR2: SGDLS and YYNGEE. CDR3 in DNA: TGTGCCAGCAGCCGGGACAGGGGTTCACCCCTCCACTTT. Translating it yields CASSRDRGSPLHF.

The chain links TRBV18 to TRBJ2-6; 7 bases agree with TRBD1. The ends lost 2 bases at V and 0 bases at J; junction bases unmatched: 1. Germline V CDR1 and CDR2: KGHSH, LQKENI. The CDR3 extends over 16 amino acids. CDR3 DNA sequence: TGTGCCAGCTCACCAGGGACAGTCTCTGGGGCCAACGTCCTGACTTTC. It encodes CASSPGTVSGANVLTF.

V and J are TRBV6-5 and TRBJ1-6, with TRBD1 identical over 7 bases. With V trimmed by 4 bases and J by 5 bases, 2 bases remained unmatched. The CDR3 is 14 residues long. The germline CDR1 and CDR2 sequences are MNHEY and SVGAGI. The CDR3 here is CASSSGQHNSPLHF. DNA of the CDR3: TGTGCCAGCAGTTCGGGACAGCATAATTCACCCCTCCACTTT.

The chain employs TRBV7-9 and TRBJ1-1; tentatively, D is TRBD1 (6 bases). Germline V gene data show CDR1 as SEHNR and CDR2 as FQNEAQ (reference sequence). V was cut by 2 bases and J by 4 bases, with 14 bases left in between. This CDR3 spans 15 amino acids. This chain's CDR3 is CASSLRSQGPTEAFF. CDR3 DNA: TGTGCCAGCAGCTTACGAAGCCAGGGGCCCACTGAAGCTTTCTTT.

The gene calls are TRBV5-8 and TRBJ2-7; D perhaps matches TRBD2 (6 bases). V was trimmed by 2 bases and J by 6 bases, leaving 21 bases between them. Germline V CDR1 and CDR2: SGHTS, YDEGEE. The CDR3 loop spans 16 amino acids. This CDR3 reads CASSFFGPGGLLEQYF. DNA of the CDR3: TGTGCCAGCAGCTTTTTCGGGCCTGGAGGGCTCCTCGAGCAGTACTTC.

The chain links TRBV7-8 to TRBJ1-5, with D maybe TRBD1 (6 bases). The length of the CDR3 is 14 residues. Germline-derived CDR1 and CDR2 are SGHVS and FQNEAQ. Trimming cost V 3 bases and J 6 bases, with 12 bases left between them. CDR3 region: CASSFSGAGQPQHF. The CDR3 DNA sequence: TGTGCCAGCAGCTTTTCAGGGGCGGGTCAGCCCCAGCATTTT.

The chain is built from TRBV19 and TRBJ2-3, with 9 bases lining up with TRBD2. With 4 bases clipped from V and 0 bases from J, the junction kept 11 bases outside the gene matches. Looked up from germline, CDR1 is LNHDA and CDR2 is SQIVND (reference sequence). The CDR3 is 18 amino acids. Here the CDR3 DNA reads TGTGCCAGTAGTACAGGGAGGATAGCGGGGGCTAGCACAGATACGCAGTATTTT. It yields the protein CASSTGRIAGASTDTQYF.

V gene TRBV7-3 combines with J gene TRBJ2-5, with 8 bases matching TRBD1. Germline CDR1 SGHTA, CDR2 FQGTGA. This CDR3 has 14 amino acids. The trim removed 4 bases at V and 1 base at J, leaving 2 bases unmatched. The CDR3 nucleotides are TGTGCCAGCAGCTCAACAGGGGGCCAAGAGACCCAGTACTTC. The encoded protein is CASSSTGGQETQYF.

The gene calls are TRBV7-9 and TRBJ1-1; TRBD1 is a possible D gene (5 bases). Per the germline V gene, CDR1 is SEHNR and CDR2 is FQNEAQ (reference sequence). The CDR3 contains 14 residues. Deletions cut 1 base from V and 3 bases from J, with 9 bases between. The CDR3, as DNA: TGTGCCAGCAGCTTAGAGAGAGGGGACACTGAAGCTTTCTTT. Residues: CASSLERGDTEAFF.

This chain connects TRBV1 to TRBJ2-1; no check of the table's D call, TRBD1, against the DNA was made. TRBV1 is a pseudogene. The CDR3 has 16 residues. In nucleotides, the CDR3 is TGCACCAGCAGCCAAGATGGAGGGGGCGGAATCCATGAGCAGTTCTTC. Protein: CTSSQDGGGGIHEQFF.

The chain couples TRBV5-1 to TRBJ1-1; D perhaps matches TRBD1 (6 bases). CDR1 SGHRS and CDR2 YFSETQ come from the germline V gene. V gave up 3 bases and J gave up 4 bases, with 16 bases separating them. This CDR3 has 15 residues. The CDR3: CASSSSWGGLTEAFF. As DNA, the CDR3 is TGCGCCAGCAGCTCCTCGTGGGGGGGCCTCACTGAAGCTTTCTTT. Full variable domain (rest looked up from reference TRBV5-1 and TRBJ1-1): KAGVTQTPRYLIKTRGQQVTLSCSPISGHRSVSWYQQTPGQGLQFLFEYFSETQRNKGNFPGRFSGRQFSNSRSEMNVSTLELGDSALYLCASSSSWGGLTEAFFGQGTRLTVV.

This chain connects TRBV4-1 to TRBJ2-5, with 7 bases identical to TRBD1. Matching the DNA end better, TRBJ2-7 makes the J call doubtful. Per the germline V gene, CDR1 is MGHRA and CDR2 is YSYEKL. The CDR3 spans 15 residues. CDR3 sequence reads: CASSRDRYSSYEQYF. The CDR3 DNA sequence: TGCGCCAGCAGCCGGGACAGATATAGCTCCTACGAGCAGTACTTC.

This chain uses TRBV2 with TRBJ2-3; perhaps D is TRBD1 or TRBD2 (5 bases each). The CDR3 runs to 14 residues. Germline loops: CDR1 SNHLY, CDR2 FYNNEI. V was shortened by 0 bases and J by 1 base, with 5 bases between the two germline ends. The chain's CDR3 is CASSEAGGTDTQYF. The CDR3 coding sequence is TGTGCCAGCAGTGAAGCGGGGGGCACAGATACGCAGTATTTT.

V usage is TRBV5-1 and J usage is TRBJ1-2; D unclear. The V gene's germline CDR1 is SGHRS and CDR2 YFSETQ. V gave up 0 bases and J gave up 4 bases, with 10 bases separating them. The CDR3 runs to 14 residues. CDR3 in amino acids: CASSLGGVIYGYTF. For the CDR3, the DNA is TGCGCCAGCAGCTTGGGTGGGGTAATCTATGGCTACACCTTC.

This clone came up once. This chain connects TRBV9 to TRBJ1-3; the D gene is possibly TRBD1 (6 bases). The CDR3 length is 15 residues. With 4 bases removed from V and 4 bases from J, the gap between germline ends came to 15 bases. Germline V lookup: CDR1 SGDLS, CDR2 YYNGEE. CDR3 loop: CASSSQTGLGNTIYF. The DNA for the CDR3 is TGTGCCAGCAGCTCACAAACAGGGCTCGGAAACACCATATATTTT. Complete variable domain (other parts from reference TRBV9 and TRBJ1-3): DSGVTQTPKHLITATGQRVTLRCSPRSGDLSVYWYQQSLDQGLQFLIQYYNGEERAKGNILERFSAQQFPDLHSELNLSSLELGDSALYFCASSSQTGLGNTIYFGEGSWLTVV.

The gene calls are TRBV18 and TRBJ2-7; D is unresolved. V was pared by 3 bases and J by 0 bases, with 12 bases between. The germline gives CDR1 KGHSH, CDR2 LQKENI. CDR3 length: 15 residues. CDR3 region: CASSPQPPSSYEQYF. In DNA form, the CDR3 reads TGTGCCAGCTCACCTCAGCCCCCCAGCTCCTACGAGCAGTACTTC. The whole variable domain, filled in from reference TRBV18 and TRBJ2-7, reads NAGVMQNPRHLVRRRGQEARLRCSPMKGHSHVYWYRQLPEEGLKFMVYLQKENIIDESGMPKERFSAEFPKEGPSILRIQQVVRGDSAAYFCASSPQPPSSYEQYFGPGTRLTVT.

The rearrangement joins TRBV5-4 to TRBJ2-5; 11 bases are shared with TRBD2. The DNA matches TRBJ2-7 better at its end, which makes the J call doubtful. CDR3 length: 19 residues. CDR1 and CDR2 from the germline V gene are SGHNT and YYREEE (reference sequence). This CDR3 reads CASSLATSGTLRGAYEQYF. CDR3 sequence (DNA): TGTGCCAGCAGCTTGGCGACTAGCGGGACGCTCAGAGGAGCCTACGAGCAGTACTTC.

CDR3 sequence (DNA): TGTGCCAGCAGTGGAGGCGGGGGCGATTACAATGAGCAGTTCTTC. Translation gives CASSGGGGDYNEQFF. The chain combines TRBV2 with TRBJ2-1; D might be TRBD2 (7 bases). Germline V gene sequence: CDR1 SNHLY, CDR2 FYNNEI. Between the trimmed V and J ends, which lost 4 bases and 4 bases, there was a span of 14 bases. This CDR3 has 15 residues.

This chain joins TRBV11-3 and TRBJ1-1, with a tentative D call TRBD1 (5 bases). The V end was cut by 1 base, the J end by 0 bases, with 6 bases between. Germline V lookup: CDR1 SGHNT, CDR2 YENEEA. The CDR3 contains 14 residues. The DNA for the CDR3 is TGTGCCAGCAGCTTAGGGGGGGTGAACACTGAAGCTTTCTTT. This gives the protein CASSLGGVNTEAFF.

This chain's CDR3 is CASYSGRAPSYEQYF. CDR3 coding DNA: TGCGCCAGTTACAGCGGGAGGGCCCCTTCCTACGAGCAGTACTTC. The V call is TRBV5-1, the J call TRBJ2-7, with 10 nucleotides matching TRBD2. With V trimmed by 8 bases and J by 1 base, 9 bases remained unmatched. CDR1 is SGHRS and CDR2 is YFSETQ in the germline V gene. The CDR3 runs to 15 residues. Supplemented by reference TRBV5-1 and TRBJ2-7, the full variable domain reads KAGVTQTPRYLIKTRGQQVTLSCSPISGHRSVSWYQQTPGQGLQFLFEYFSETQRNKGNFPGRFSGRQFSNSRSEMNVSTLELGDSALYLCASYSGRAPSYEQYFGPGTRLTVT.

This clone has a handful of counts. The rearrangement uses TRBV30 and TRBJ2-3, with 9 bases that match TRBD1. Germline CDR1 reads GTSNPN; CDR2 reads SVGIG (reference sequence). There are 15 residues in the CDR3. V lost 4 bases and J lost 5; bases outside the gene matches: 10. CDR3 sequence: CAWITPGTGQDTQYF. CDR3 nucleotide sequence: TGTGCCTGGATAACCCCCGGGACAGGGCAAGATACGCAGTATTTT.

This sequence joins TRBV5-1 and TRBJ2-5; D is unresolved. Germline lookup yields CDR1 SGHRS and CDR2 YFSETQ. V was clipped by 0 bases and J by 5 bases, with 11 bases between them. This CDR3 has 14 residues. CDR3 amino acids: CASSLADGYETQYF. For the CDR3, the DNA is TGCGCCAGCAGCTTGGCGGACGGCTACGAGACCCAGTACTTC.

This chain links TRBV20-1 with TRBJ1-2, with TRBD1 identical over 8 bases. Germline V gene lookup returns CDR1 DFQATT and CDR2 SNEGSKA (reference sequence). The CDR3 sequence is 11 residues long. V lost 5 bases and J lost 8; bases outside the gene matches: 4. CDR3 residues: CSAWTGTGYTF. CDR3 nucleotide sequence: TGCAGTGCTTGGACAGGGACAGGCTACACCTTC.

The chain joins TRBV14 to TRBJ1-1, with D hard to call. The CDR3 length is 12 residues. Germline-derived CDR1 and CDR2 are SGHDN and FVKESK. Trimming took 6 bases from V and 0 from J, leaving 5 bases between them. CDR3 bases: TGTGCCAGCAGTCCCCTGAACACTGAAGCTTTCTTT. This encodes CASSPLNTEAFF.

This clone was counted between two and nine times. The chain uses TRBV5-1 and TRBJ2-1; 7 bases line up with TRBD2. The CDR3 sequence is 16 residues long. The ends lost 0 bases at V and 5 bases at J; junction bases unmatched: 8. Germline CDR1 SGHRS, CDR2 YFSETQ. The CDR3 loop is CASSLGAGALNNEQFF. DNA for the CDR3: TGCGCCAGCAGCTTGGGGGCGGGAGCCCTTAACAATGAGCAGTTCTTC.

The J gene is TRBJ1-5, the V gene TRBV28, with no clear D. Germline CDR1 reads MDHEN; CDR2 reads SYDVKM. V lost 3 bases and J 3 bases, leaving 12 bases between the germline ends. The CDR3 consists of 15 residues. The DNA of the CDR3 is TGTGCCAGCAGTTTCGGCAGACAATACAATCAGCCCCAGCATTTT. Encoded protein: CASSFGRQYNQPQHF.